Below, one T cell receptor beta chain is given with its context. The repertoire was sequenced with immunoSEQ multiplex PCR; TCRdb's copy has only in-frame clones and lacks some. This table holds 91,000 or so clones, approximately 94% found once. This specimen belongs to a study of technical replicates of blood from a handful of donors. J was trimmed by 3 bases and V by 5 bases; bases with no gene match: 4. CDR1 MNHEY and CDR2 SMNVEV come from the germline V gene (reference sequence). This CDR3 spans 13 amino acids. What was sequenced was T cells isolated from PBMCs. The TCR originated in a human donor in good health. The J gene is TRBJ2-7, the V gene TRBV27; 7 nucleotides line up with TRBD1. The chain's CDR3 is CASSPDRIYEQYF. The CDR3, as DNA: TGTGCCAGCAGTCCGGACAGGATCTACGAGCAGTACTTC.